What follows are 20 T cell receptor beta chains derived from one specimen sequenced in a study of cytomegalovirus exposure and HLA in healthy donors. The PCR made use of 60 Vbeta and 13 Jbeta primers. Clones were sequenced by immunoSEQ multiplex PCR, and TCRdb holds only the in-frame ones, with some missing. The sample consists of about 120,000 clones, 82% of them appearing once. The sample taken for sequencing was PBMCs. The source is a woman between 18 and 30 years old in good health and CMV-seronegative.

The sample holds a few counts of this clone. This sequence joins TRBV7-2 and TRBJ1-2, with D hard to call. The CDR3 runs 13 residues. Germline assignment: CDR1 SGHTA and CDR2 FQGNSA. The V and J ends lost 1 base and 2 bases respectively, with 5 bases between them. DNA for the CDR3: TGTGCCAGCAGCTTAGACGGGAACTATGGCTACACCTTC. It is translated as CASSLDGNYGYTF.

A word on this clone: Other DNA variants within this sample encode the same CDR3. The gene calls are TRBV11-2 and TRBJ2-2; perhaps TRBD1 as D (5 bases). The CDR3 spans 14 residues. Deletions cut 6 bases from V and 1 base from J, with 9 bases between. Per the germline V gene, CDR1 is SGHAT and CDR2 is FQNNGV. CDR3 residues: CASSRRGNTGELFF. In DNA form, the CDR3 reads TGTGCCAGCAGTCGAAGGGGGAACACCGGGGAGCTGTTTTTT.

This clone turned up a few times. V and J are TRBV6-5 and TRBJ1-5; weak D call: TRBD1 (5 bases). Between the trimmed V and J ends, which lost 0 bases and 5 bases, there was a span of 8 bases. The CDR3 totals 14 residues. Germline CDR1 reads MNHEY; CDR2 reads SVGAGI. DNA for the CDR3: TGTGCCAGCAGTTACTCCCCCAGGGATCAGCCCCAGCATTTT. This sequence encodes CASSYSPRDQPQHF.

The CDR3 protein is CASSQAFSGANVLTF. The DNA of the CDR3 is TGCGCCAGCAGCCAAGCCTTCTCTGGGGCCAACGTCCTGACTTTC. The rearrangement links TRBV4-3 to TRBJ2-6; no firm D call. The length of the CDR3 is 15 residues. Trimming stripped 1 base from V and 0 bases from J, with 4 bases between. CDR1 and CDR2 from the germline V gene are LGHNA and YSLEER.

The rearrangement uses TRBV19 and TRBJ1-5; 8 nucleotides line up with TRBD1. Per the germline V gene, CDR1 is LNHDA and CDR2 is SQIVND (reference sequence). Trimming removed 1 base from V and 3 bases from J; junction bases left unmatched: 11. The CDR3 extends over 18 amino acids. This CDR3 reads CASSIGLRQGYDNQPQHF. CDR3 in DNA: TGTGCCAGTAGTATAGGTCTCCGACAGGGGTATGACAATCAGCCCCAGCATTTT.

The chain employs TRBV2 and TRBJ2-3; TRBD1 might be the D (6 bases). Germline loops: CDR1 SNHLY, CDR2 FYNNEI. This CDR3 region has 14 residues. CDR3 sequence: CAERGTPNTDTQYF. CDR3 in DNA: TGTGCTGAGAGAGGGACACCAAACACAGATACGCAGTATTTT.

CDR3 protein: CASSRRDREGYTF. The CDR3 nucleotides are TGTGCCAGCAGCCGCCGGGACAGGGAGGGCTACACCTTC. The rearrangement uses TRBV28 and TRBJ1-2; TRBD1 matches 9 bases. Germline loops: CDR1 MDHEN, CDR2 SYDVKM. There are 13 residues in the CDR3. With 6 bases clipped from V and 8 bases from J, the junction kept 7 bases outside the gene matches.

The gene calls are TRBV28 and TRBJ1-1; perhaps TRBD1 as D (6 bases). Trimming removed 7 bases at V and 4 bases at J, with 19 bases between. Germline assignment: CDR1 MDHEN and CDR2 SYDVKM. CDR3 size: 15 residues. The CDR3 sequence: CASTQGRGLGTEAFF. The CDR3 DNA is TGTGCCAGCACCCAAGGGCGGGGGCTGGGCACTGAAGCTTTCTTT.

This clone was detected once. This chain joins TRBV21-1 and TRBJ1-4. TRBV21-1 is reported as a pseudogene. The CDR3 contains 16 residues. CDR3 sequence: CASSKELLGGGGAGFF. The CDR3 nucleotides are TGTGCCAGCAGCAAAGAATTATTGGGGGGAGGGGGGGCCGGATTTTTT.

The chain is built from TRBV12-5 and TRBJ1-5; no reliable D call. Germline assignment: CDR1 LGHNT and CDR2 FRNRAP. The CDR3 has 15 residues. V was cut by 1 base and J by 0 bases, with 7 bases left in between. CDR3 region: CASGLGQYSNQPQHF. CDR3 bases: TGTGCTAGTGGTTTGGGACAATATAGCAATCAGCCCCAGCATTTT. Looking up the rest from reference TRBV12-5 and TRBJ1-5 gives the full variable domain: DARVTQTPRHKVTEMGQEVTMRCQPILGHNTVFWYRQTMMQGLELLAYFRNRAPLDDSGMPKDRFSAEMPDATLATLKIQPSEPRDSAVYFCASGLGQYSNQPQHFGDGTRLSIL.

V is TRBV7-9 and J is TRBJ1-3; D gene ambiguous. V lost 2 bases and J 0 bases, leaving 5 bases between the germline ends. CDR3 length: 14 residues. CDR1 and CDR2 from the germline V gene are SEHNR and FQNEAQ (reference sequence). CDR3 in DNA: TGTGCCAGCAGCTTATCGGGCTCTGGAAACACCATATATTTT. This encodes CASSLSGSGNTIYF.

The CDR3 sequence: CAGGEKFNYGYTF. Here the CDR3 DNA reads TGTGCCGGAGGGGAGAAGTTTAACTATGGCTACACCTTC. V and J are TRBV30 and TRBJ1-2; possibly TRBD1 for D (5 bases). Trimming pared 8 bases from V and 1 base from J, leaving 14 bases between. Germline lookup yields CDR1 GTSNPN and CDR2 SVGIG (reference sequence). The CDR3 is made up of 13 amino acids.

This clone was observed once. The CDR3 loop reads CASSQEYRRGSPLHF. CDR3 nucleotide sequence: TGTGCCAGCAGCCAAGAGTACAGGCGGGGGTCACCCCTCCACTTT. The chain links TRBV14 to TRBJ1-6; D perhaps matches TRBD1 (5 bases). Trimming shortened V by 0 bases and J by 10 bases, and 13 bases separated the two germline ends. CDR3 length: 15 amino acids. Looked up from germline, CDR1 is SGHDN and CDR2 is FVKESK.

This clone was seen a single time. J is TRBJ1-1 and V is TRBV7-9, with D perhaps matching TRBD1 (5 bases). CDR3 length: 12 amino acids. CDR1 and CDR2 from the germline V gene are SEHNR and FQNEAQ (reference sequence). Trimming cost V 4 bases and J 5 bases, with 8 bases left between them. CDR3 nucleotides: TGTGCCAGCAGCTGGCAGGGAACTGAAGCTTTCTTT. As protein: CASSWQGTEAFF. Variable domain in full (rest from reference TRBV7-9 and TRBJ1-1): DTGVSQNPRHKITKRGQNVTFRCDPISEHNRLYWYRQTLGQGPEFLTYFQNEAQLEKSRLLSDRFSAERPKGSFSTLEIQRTEQGDSAMYLCASSWQGTEAFFGQGTRLTVV.

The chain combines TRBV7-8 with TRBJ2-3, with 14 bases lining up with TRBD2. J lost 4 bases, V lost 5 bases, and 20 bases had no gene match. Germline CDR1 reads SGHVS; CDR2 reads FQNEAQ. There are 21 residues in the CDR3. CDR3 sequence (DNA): TGTGCCAGCAGCCCCGGCCTCAGACTAGCGGGGGGGCCATTTGTCTCAGATACGCAGTATTTT. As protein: CASSPGLRLAGGPFVSDTQYF.

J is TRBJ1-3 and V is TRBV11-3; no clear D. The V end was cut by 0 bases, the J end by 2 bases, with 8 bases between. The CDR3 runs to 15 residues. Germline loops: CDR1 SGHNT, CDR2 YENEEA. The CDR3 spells CASSLEAGTGNTIYF. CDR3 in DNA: TGTGCCAGCAGCTTAGAGGCGGGAACTGGAAACACCATATATTTT. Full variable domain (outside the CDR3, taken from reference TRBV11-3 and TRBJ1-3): EAGVVQSPRYKIIEKKQPVAFWCNPISGHNTLYWYLQNLGQGPELLIRYENEEAVDDSQLPKDRFSAERLKGVDSTLKIQPAELGDSAVYLCASSLEAGTGNTIYFGEGSWLTVV.

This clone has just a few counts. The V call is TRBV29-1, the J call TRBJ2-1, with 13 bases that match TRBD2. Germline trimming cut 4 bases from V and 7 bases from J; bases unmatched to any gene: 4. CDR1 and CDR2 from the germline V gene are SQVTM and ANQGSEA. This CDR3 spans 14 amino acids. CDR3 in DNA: TGCAGCGTTGCCACTAGCGGGGGGGCGAATGAGCAGTTCTTC. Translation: CSVATSGGANEQFF.

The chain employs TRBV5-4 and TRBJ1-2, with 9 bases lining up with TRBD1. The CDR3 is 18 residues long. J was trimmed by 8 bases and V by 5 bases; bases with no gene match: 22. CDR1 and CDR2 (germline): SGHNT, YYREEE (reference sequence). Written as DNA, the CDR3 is TGTGCCAGCAGTTACCCACTCGGACAGGGGCGAGGGGGACACGGCTACACCTTC. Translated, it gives CASSYPLGQGRGGHGYTF.

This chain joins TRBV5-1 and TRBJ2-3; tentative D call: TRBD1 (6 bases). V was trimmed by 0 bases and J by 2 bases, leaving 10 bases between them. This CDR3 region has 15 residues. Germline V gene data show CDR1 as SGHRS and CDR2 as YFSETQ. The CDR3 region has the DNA TGCGCCAGCAGCTTGGGGGACACCCTCACAGATACGCAGTATTTT. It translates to CASSLGDTLTDTQYF.

The CDR3: CASSTGTGRTQYF. The CDR3 DNA is TGTGCCAGCAGCACCGGGACAGGGAGGACCCAGTACTTC. The gene calls are TRBV28 and TRBJ2-5; 9 nucleotides match TRBD1. CDR1 is MDHEN, CDR2 SYDVKM, per germline. The junction had 6 bases not matched to a gene; V was cut back by 6 bases and J by 7 bases. This CDR3 is 13 amino acids long.